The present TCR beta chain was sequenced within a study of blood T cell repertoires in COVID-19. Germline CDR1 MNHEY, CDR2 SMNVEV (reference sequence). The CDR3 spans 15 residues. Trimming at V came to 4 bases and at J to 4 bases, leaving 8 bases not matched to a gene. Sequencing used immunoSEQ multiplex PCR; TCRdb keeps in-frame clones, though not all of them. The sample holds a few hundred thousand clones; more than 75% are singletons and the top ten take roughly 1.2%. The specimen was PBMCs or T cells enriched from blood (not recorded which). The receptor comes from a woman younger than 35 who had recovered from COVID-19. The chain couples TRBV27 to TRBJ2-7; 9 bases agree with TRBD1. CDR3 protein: CASSSTGTGRYEQYF. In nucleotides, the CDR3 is TGTGCCAGCAGTTCGACCGGGACAGGGAGATACGAGCAGTACTTC.